This T cell receptor (beta chain) is from a study of T-cell memory formation after mild COVID-19. Constant-segment primers and 5'RACE yielded cDNA libraries for TCR alpha and TCR beta, each carrying sample barcodes and UMIs. TCRdb processed the 5' RACE reads anew with MiXCR; each CDR3 protein has one entry. The table shows around 140,000 distinct CDR3 sequences, with about 25% occurring only once. On this clonotype: Its antigen remains unknown.

Points from the study as a whole: Clones shrinking between day 15 and 85 showed a balanced CD4/CD8 split, and those that grew later tilted toward CD4+. Prior to infection, memory already included some responding clones, suggesting cross-reactive memory joined.

Germline V gene sequence: CDR1 SGHRS, CDR2 YFSETQ. This CDR3 contains 18 residues. V lost 4 bases, J lost 0 bases, and 22 bases lay in between. This clonotype was sampled from an adult woman who had mild COVID-19 (a few samples of this study predate the infection). Cell type and time point are not known. The sequenced sample consisted of PBMCs or a T cell subset sorted from them (not recorded which). The genes are TRBV5-1 and TRBJ1-2, with D possibly being TRBD1 (6 bases). CDR3 in DNA: TGCGCCAGCAGCCGGATGGGTGCCGGGACACCCACTAACTATGGCTACACCTTC. Residues: CASSRMGAGTPTNYGYTF.